The 5 T cell receptor beta chains below were found in one sample sequenced in a study of graft-versus-host responses after intestinal transplantation. Assay: immunoSEQ multiplex PCR; the TCRdb copy retains only in-frame clones and omits some. The sample lists approximately 22,000 clones, roughly half occurring once. Sequences were derived from alloreactive CD4+ T cells from a mixed lymphocyte reaction culture, sampled before intestinal transplant. Documented subset: CFSE-low proliferating T cells sorted from approximately 6-day pre-transplant mixed lymphocyte reaction (GvH or HvG direction). The receptors shown here come from a human patient who received an intestinal transplant.

The table lists this clone with a few counts. The chain combines TRBV5-1 with TRBJ2-5; TRBD2 agrees at 13 bases. This CDR3 region has 16 residues. V lost 4 bases and J lost 5; bases outside the gene matches: 8. Germline V gives CDR1 SGHRS, CDR2 YFSETQ. The CDR3 here is CASSPRTSGGEETQYF. The CDR3, as DNA: TGCGCCAGCAGCCCACGGACTAGCGGGGGCGAGGAGACCCAGTACTTC.

This clone was counted between two and nine times. V and J are TRBV5-1 and TRBJ2-5; 9 positions match TRBD1. Germline V gene sequence: CDR1 SGHRS, CDR2 YFSETQ. CDR3 length equals 14 residues. V was pared by 4 bases and J by 5 bases, with 6 bases of the junction left unmatched. CDR3 bases: TGCGCCAGCAGCCGGCCGGGACAGGGCGAGACCCAGTACTTC. This translates into CASSRPGQGETQYF.

In DNA, the CDR3 is TGTGCCAGTAGTACCCAGACAGGGCCCGGCCGGAACACTGAAGCTTTCTTT. Translating it yields CASSTQTGPGRNTEAFF. The chain carries TRBV19 and TRBJ1-1; 7 positions match TRBD1. The junction had 12 bases not matched to a gene; V was cut back by 4 bases and J by 1 base. Germline assignment: CDR1 LNHDA and CDR2 SQIVND (reference sequence). The CDR3 covers 17 residues.

The rearrangement joins TRBV6-5 to TRBJ2-7, with TRBD1 identical over 8 bases. The CDR3 sequence is 15 residues long. Germline V CDR1 and CDR2: MNHEY, SVGAGI. J gave up 3 bases and V 6 bases, and 10 bases lay outside the gene matches. The CDR3 region has the DNA TGTGCCAGCAGCCCGCTCGGACAGGGCCACTACGAGCAGTACTTC. Residues: CASSPLGQGHYEQYF.

This clone came up a few times. The chain links TRBV6-6 to TRBJ1-2, with 7 bases identical to TRBD1. Germline V lookup: CDR1 MNHNY, CDR2 SVGAGI (reference sequence). V gave up 2 bases and J gave up 3 bases; unmatched junction bases: 3. This CDR3 has 14 amino acids. CDR3 in amino acids: CASSYLDRYYGYTF. CDR3 nucleotide sequence: TGTGCCAGCAGTTACCTGGACAGGTACTATGGCTACACCTTC.